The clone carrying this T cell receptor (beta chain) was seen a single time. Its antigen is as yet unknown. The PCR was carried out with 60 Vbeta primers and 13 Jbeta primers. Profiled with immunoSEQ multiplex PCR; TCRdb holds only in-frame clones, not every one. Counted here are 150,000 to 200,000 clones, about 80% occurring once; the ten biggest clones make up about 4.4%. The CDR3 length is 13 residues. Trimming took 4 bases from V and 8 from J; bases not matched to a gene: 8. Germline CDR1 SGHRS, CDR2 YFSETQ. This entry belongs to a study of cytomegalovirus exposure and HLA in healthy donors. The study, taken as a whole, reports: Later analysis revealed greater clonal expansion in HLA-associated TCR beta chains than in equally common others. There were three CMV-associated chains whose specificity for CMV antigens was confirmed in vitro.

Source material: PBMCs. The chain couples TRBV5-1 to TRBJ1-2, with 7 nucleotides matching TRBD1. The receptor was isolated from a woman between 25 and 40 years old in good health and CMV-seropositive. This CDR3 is CASSTDRRYGYTF. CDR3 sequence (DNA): TGCGCCAGCAGCACGGACAGGAGGTACGGCTACACCTTC.